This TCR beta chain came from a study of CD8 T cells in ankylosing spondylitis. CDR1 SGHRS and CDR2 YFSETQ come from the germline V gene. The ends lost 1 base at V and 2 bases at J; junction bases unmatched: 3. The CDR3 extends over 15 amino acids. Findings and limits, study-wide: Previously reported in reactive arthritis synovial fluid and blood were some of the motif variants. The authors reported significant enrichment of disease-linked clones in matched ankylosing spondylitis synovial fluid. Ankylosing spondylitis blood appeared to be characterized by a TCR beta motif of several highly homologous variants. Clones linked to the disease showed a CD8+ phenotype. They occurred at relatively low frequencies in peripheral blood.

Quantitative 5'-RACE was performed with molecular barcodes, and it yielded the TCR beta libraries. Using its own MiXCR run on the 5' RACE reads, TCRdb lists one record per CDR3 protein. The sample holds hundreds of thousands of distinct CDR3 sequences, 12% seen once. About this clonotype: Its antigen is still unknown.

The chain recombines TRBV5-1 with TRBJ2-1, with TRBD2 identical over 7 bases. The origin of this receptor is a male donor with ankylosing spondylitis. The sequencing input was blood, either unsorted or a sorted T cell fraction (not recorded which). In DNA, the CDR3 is TGCGCCAGCAGCTTGAGCGGGGTTACCTACAATGAGCAGTTCTTC. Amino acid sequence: CASSLSGVTYNEQFF. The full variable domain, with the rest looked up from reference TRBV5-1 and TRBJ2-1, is KAGVTQTPRYLIKTRGQQVTLSCSPISGHRSVSWYQQTPGQGLQFLFEYFSETQRNKGNFPGRFSGRQFSNSRSEMNVSTLELGDSALYLCASSLSGVTYNEQFFGPGTRLTVL.